Following are 12 T cell receptor beta chains from one sample sequenced in a study of T-cell reconstitution after alpha-beta-depleted transplantation in children. Unique molecular identifiers were used in preparing the TCRbeta library. MiXCR, run by TCRdb on the PCR reads, gives a single entry per CDR3 protein. In the table there are about 870,000 distinct CDR3 sequences, roughly 15% of which are singletons. The sample here was PBMCs, mostly from graft donor cells, taken 360 days after TCRalphabeta/CD19-depleted stem cell transplant. These receptors were collected from a male patient younger than 18 who had a stem cell transplant for acute lymphoblastic leukemia, so the T cells may come from the graft donor.

V usage is TRBV20-1 and J usage is TRBJ2-7; tentatively, D is TRBD2 (6 bases). Deletions cut 2 bases from V and 1 base from J, with 12 bases between. CDR3 length: 14 residues. Germline V gives CDR1 DFQATT, CDR2 SNEGSKA (reference sequence). The CDR3 is CSARKAGRSYEQYF. The CDR3 nucleotides are TGCAGTGCTAGAAAAGCGGGTCGTTCCTACGAGCAGTACTTC.

The V and J genes are TRBV2 and TRBJ2-3; D not certain. Per germline, CDR1 SNHLY and CDR2 FYNNEI. The CDR3 loop spans 14 amino acids. With 7 bases removed from V and 2 bases from J, the gap between germline ends came to 13 bases. The CDR3 nucleotides read TGTGCCAGCAAAGGCCGGCAGATCACAGATACGCAGTATTTT. Translating gives CASKGRQITDTQYF.

This clonotype came up a few times. This chain links TRBV7-2 with TRBJ2-7; a possible D gene is TRBD2 (5 bases). Germline V gene lookup returns CDR1 SGHTA and CDR2 FQGNSA. V was shortened by 3 bases and J by 3 bases, with 12 bases between the two germline ends. The CDR3 is 14 residues long. Here the CDR3 reads CASSFGRGNYEQYF. The CDR3 nucleotides are TGTGCCAGCAGCTTCGGCCGGGGTAACTACGAGCAGTACTTC. Supplemented by reference TRBV7-2 and TRBJ2-7, the full variable domain reads GAGVSQSPSNKVTEKGKDVELRCDPISGHTALYWYRQSLGQGLEFLIYFQGNSAPDKSGLPSDRFSAERTGGSVSTLTIQRTQQEDSAVYLCASSFGRGNYEQYFGPGTRLTVT.

The chain combines TRBV27 with TRBJ1-1, with D maybe TRBD1 (5 bases). There are 16 residues in the CDR3. Germline V gene sequence: CDR1 MNHEY, CDR2 SMNVEV (reference sequence). Trimming stripped 2 bases from V and 5 bases from J, with 18 bases between. The chain's CDR3 is CASSLTQGPVGTEAFF. The CDR3 nucleotides are TGTGCCAGCAGTTTAACTCAGGGTCCGGTCGGGACTGAAGCTTTCTTT.

This clonotype was counted only a few times. The V gene is TRBV29-1, the J gene TRBJ1-2; 9 nucleotides match TRBD1. The CDR3 length is 13 residues. Per germline, CDR1 SQVTM and CDR2 ANQGSEA. V lost 7 bases, J lost 8 bases, and 11 bases stayed unmatched. CDR3 sequence (DNA): TGCAGCGCCTCCGGGACAGGGTTCTACGGCTACACCTTC. Its protein is CSASGTGFYGYTF.

The chain employs TRBV6-1 and TRBJ1-1; possible D gene TRBD1, 5 bases. The germline CDR1 and CDR2 sequences are MNHNS and SASEGT. The CDR3 spans 15 residues. V was trimmed by 5 bases and J by 4 bases, leaving 17 bases between them. CDR3 sequence: CASSTGTARGTEAFF. The CDR3 bases are TGTGCCAGCAGTACCGGGACCGCGAGGGGCACTGAAGCTTTCTTT.

This clonotype was counted many times. The CDR3 DNA follows: TGTGCCATCAGTGAGGGGGAGGAATGGAATGAGCAGTTCTTC. Its translation is CAISEGEEWNEQFF. V gene TRBV10-3 combines with J gene TRBJ2-1; weak D call: TRBD2 (6 bases). The germline V gene encodes CDR1 ENHRY and CDR2 SYGVKD. Trimming pared 2 bases from V and 7 bases from J, leaving 12 bases between. The CDR3 length is 14 residues.

The rearrangement uses TRBV11-2 and TRBJ2-5; 10 bases agree with TRBD2. The CDR3 consists of 14 residues. The V gene's germline CDR1 is SGHAT and CDR2 FQNNGV. The trim removed 9 bases at V and 8 bases at J, leaving 12 bases unmatched. In DNA, the CDR3 is TGTGCCAGTTCGGCAGGTCTAGCGGGAGTAACCCAGTACTTC. It is translated as CASSAGLAGVTQYF.

This clonotype was observed a few times. The chain links TRBV2 to TRBJ2-1, with 9 bases lining up with TRBD1. V shed 3 bases, J shed 5 bases, and the junction held 5 bases outside the gene matches. CDR3 length equals 15 residues. CDR1 SNHLY and CDR2 FYNNEI come from the germline V gene. The CDR3, as DNA: TGTGCCAGCAGTGAGGGGACAGGGCTAAACAATGAGCAGTTCTTC. Translating it yields CASSEGTGLNNEQFF. The variable domain in full, with the rest retrieved from reference TRBV2 and TRBJ2-1, is EPEVTQTPSHQVTQMGQEVILRCVPISNHLYFYWYRQILGQKVEFLVSFYNNEISEKSEIFDDQFSVERPDGSNFTLKIRSTKLEDSAMYFCASSEGTGLNNEQFFGPGTRLTVL.

The J gene is TRBJ2-3, the V gene TRBV24-1; 9 bases map to TRBD2. Trimming at V came to 4 bases and at J to 4 bases, leaving 14 bases not matched to a gene. This CDR3 is built from 18 residues. Germline V gene lookup returns CDR1 KGHDR and CDR2 SFDVKD. The CDR3 region has the DNA TGTGCCACCAGTGAGAACCTTCATAGCGGGAGTCAAGCAGATACGCAGTATTTT. The encoded protein is CATSENLHSGSQADTQYF.

This clonotype was found many times. The rearrangement joins TRBV12-3 or TRBV12-4 to TRBJ2-2; 9 nucleotides line up with TRBD2. Trimming at V came to 1 base and at J to 1 base, leaving 4 bases not matched to a gene. The CDR3 length is 17 residues. This chain's CDR3 is CASSLGIAGVNTGELFF. The CDR3 DNA reads TGTGCCAGCAGTTTAGGGATAGCGGGGGTGAACACCGGGGAGCTGTTTTTT.

This clonotype was recorded at least ten times. The chain couples TRBV12-3 or TRBV12-4 to TRBJ2-1; D not resolved. V lost 6 bases to trimming and J lost 0 bases, with 12 bases between them. The CDR3 is 15 amino acids. CDR3 bases: TGTGCCAGCAGGGCCCTTTCCAGCTCCTACAATGAGCAGTTCTTC. It is translated as CASRALSSSYNEQFF.